This T cell receptor (beta chain) was documented in a study of OX40 agonist ivuxolimab in advanced cancers. On the study more broadly: Ivuxolimab, which is an agonistic anti-OX40 (CD134) antibody, was administered to the patients. Checkpoint inhibitors had been given previously to under 50% of patients. Patients received intravenous ivuxolimab every 2 weeks at 0.01 to 10 mg/kg.

The assay was immunoSEQ multiplex PCR, and TCRdb's table has in-frame clones only and misses some. Seen here are approximately 25,000 clones, just over 90% observed once, and the top ten hold approximately 49%. CDR1 is ENHRY and CDR2 is SYGVKD in the germline V gene. J was trimmed by 5 bases and V by 10 bases; bases with no gene match: 13. This CDR3 has 14 residues. This clonotype was obtained from an adult with an advanced solid tumor such as melanoma, head and neck, liver or kidney cancer. The specimen was CD4+ or CD8+ T cells sorted from blood, collected in a trial of the OX40 agonist ivuxolimab. This sequence joins TRBV10-3 and TRBJ1-1; 7 bases are a match to TRBD1. In DNA, the CDR3 is TGTGCCACTCGGACAGGCCTCACGGGGACTGAAGCTTTCTTT. Translated, it gives CATRTGLTGTEAFF.